This TCR beta chain was documented in a study of T cell repertoires in cytomegalovirus infection. Study as a whole: As its CMV epitopes, the study selected recently identified HLA-C-restricted and well-studied HLA-B-restricted targets. Study findings and constraints: Within the response measured ex vivo, HLA-C-restricted CMV-specific TCR beta clonotypes were dominant.

Germline values: CDR1 LNHDA, CDR2 SQIVND (reference sequence). V lost 5 bases and J 4 bases, leaving 20 bases between the germline ends. This CDR3 is built from 16 residues. As concerns this clonotype: Its antigen remains unidentified.

TCRdb re-called the reads through MiXCR, storing one row per CDR3 protein. The sample yields around 900,000 distinct CDR3 sequences, 31% seen once. The sequence was obtained from a human donor in good health (CMV status not recorded). Some clones in this sample may be carry-over from other donors' samples. The V and J genes are TRBV19 and TRBJ1-2; a weak D match, TRBD1 (5 bases). The starting material was cultured CD8+ T cells from PBMCs, obtained from culture after CMV antigen stimulation. The CDR3 loop is CASSFRRDSGLYGYTF. The CDR3 DNA reads TGTGCCAGTAGTTTTCGCCGGGACTCCGGACTCTATGGCTACACCTTC.